This paragraph reports one T cell receptor (beta chain). This sample is part of a study of blood T cell repertoires in COVID-19. Study-level information: In each case, the material was cDNA or gDNA derived from T cells, B-cell-depleted T cells, or PBMCs.

TCRdb's table, derived via immunoSEQ multiplex PCR, lists solely in-frame clones and lacks some. The sample shows roughly 140,000 clones, just under 90% of them seen only once. Germline CDR1 reads GTSNPN; CDR2 reads SVGIG (reference sequence). The CDR3 extends over 13 amino acids. V lost 1 base to trimming and J lost 10 bases, with 15 bases between them. Sequencing used peripheral blood. V gene TRBV30 combines with J gene TRBJ2-3, with D hard to call. This receptor was obtained from an elderly woman with acute or convalescent COVID-19. The CDR3 sequence is CAWSEYYIGAQYF. In nucleotides, the CDR3 is TGTGCCTGGAGTGAATACTACATAGGTGCGCAGTATTTT.